This TCR beta chain was identified in a study of T-cell reconstitution after alpha-beta-depleted transplantation in children. The study's findings and limits: Several hundred graft clones that had expanded were reportedly the source of alpha-beta T cells about two months after transplant.

Unique molecular identifiers were used to barcode this TCRbeta library. Via MiXCR, TCRdb re-called the PCR reads, giving one row per CDR3 protein. The repertoire holds 40,000 to 55,000 distinct CDR3 sequences, 5.8% seen once, with under 35% in the top ten. This clonotype was seen repeatedly, ten times or more. The antigen is not known. The V and J ends lost 8 bases and 7 bases respectively, with 15 bases between them. CDR1 and CDR2 (germline): WSHSY, SAAADI. This CDR3 region has 12 residues. The receptor was isolated from a female patient aged 2-9 years who had a stem cell transplant for aplastic anemia, so the T cells may come from the graft donor. The rearrangement uses TRBV10-2 and TRBJ2-7, with D possibly being TRBD2 (6 bases). The sample in question was PBMCs, mostly from graft donor cells, obtained 60 days after TCRalphabeta/CD19-depleted stem cell transplant. The chain's CDR3 is CASSRESWEQYF. CDR3 DNA: TGCGCCAGCTCCCGGGAGAGCTGGGAGCAGTACTTC.